The clone carrying this T cell receptor (beta chain) was seen only a few times. Its antigen is unknown. The data originate from a study of T cell repertoires in cytomegalovirus infection. Using its own MiXCR run on the reads, TCRdb lists one record per CDR3 protein. The repertoire consists of 900,000 to 950,000 distinct CDR3 sequences, with roughly 31% occurring once and the leading ten covering about 14%. V gave up 0 bases and J gave up 4 bases; unmatched junction bases: 6. CDR1 and CDR2 (germline): MNHEY, SVGEGT. The length of the CDR3 is 16 residues. This material consisted of cultured CD8+ T cells from PBMCs, taken from culture after CMV antigen stimulation. The source is a human donor in good health (CMV status not recorded). Some clones in this sample may be carry-over from other donors' samples. This chain links TRBV6-2 or TRBV6-3 with TRBJ2-1, with 7 bases aligning to TRBD2. CDR3 nucleotide sequence: TGTGCCAGCAGTTACTCTACTGCGGGGGAGTACAATGAGCAGTTCTTC. Translating it yields CASSYSTAGEYNEQFF.